This note documents a single T cell receptor beta chain sequence. Germline CDR1 and CDR2: MNHEY and SVGAGI. V was shortened by 5 bases and J by 3 bases, with 10 bases between the two germline ends. This CDR3 comprises 13 residues. Methods used by the authors: By means of reference gene primer amplification, nucleated cell counts were estimated. Here immunoSEQ multiplex PCR was the method, and the copy in TCRdb shows in-frame clones only, minus some. The V and J calls and the clone size are those of that table, but D and trimming were determined from the DNA. The sample records fewer than 250,000 clones, roughly 86% being singletons. The source of the sample is a study of blood T cell repertoires in COVID-19.

The chain has TRBV6-5 and TRBJ1-1; D ambiguous. This sequence originates from a man in his fifties with acute or convalescent COVID-19. The source material was peripheral blood. CDR3 coding DNA: TGTGCCAGCAGTACACCATTGTACACTGAAGCTTTCTTT. It is translated as CASSTPLYTEAFF.